One and the same sample provided the 19 T cell receptor beta chains below, sequenced in a study of cytomegalovirus exposure and HLA in healthy donors. PCR involved 60 Vbeta and 13 Jbeta primers. Libraries were prepared by immunoSEQ multiplex PCR; TCRdb keeps only in-frame clonotypes and omits some of them. Of almost 95,000 clones listed, just under 70% are singletons. Sequencing was carried out using PBMCs. These receptors originate from a man aged 50 to 59 in good health and CMV-seronegative.

The rearrangement joins TRBV2 to TRBJ1-2, with D hard to call. This CDR3 has 14 amino acids. V was cut by 10 bases and J by 7 bases, with 22 bases left in between. Germline CDR1 reads SNHLY; CDR2 reads FYNNEI. As DNA, the CDR3 is TGTGCCACCGTTTACCTCTCCATTGAGGGTGGCTACACCTTC. This translates into CATVYLSIEGGYTF.

CDR3: CASSSGTRTYEQYF. The CDR3 DNA reads as TGTGCCAGCAGCTCGGGGACAAGAACGTACGAGCAGTACTTC. The V gene is TRBV11-2, the J gene TRBJ2-7; possibly TRBD1 for D (6 bases). In germline, CDR1 is SGHAT, CDR2 FQNNGV. There are 14 residues in the CDR3. V dropped 4 bases and J dropped 4 bases, with 14 bases sitting between them.

V gene TRBV5-6 combines with J gene TRBJ2-1, with a weak D call TRBD2 (6 bases). CDR3 length equals 13 residues. Germline V gene sequence: CDR1 SGHDT, CDR2 YYEEEE. V dropped 2 bases and J dropped 4 bases, with 7 bases sitting between them. DNA for the CDR3: TGTGCCAGCAGCTTCAGCGGGTACAATGAGCAGTTCTTC. Translating it yields CASSFSGYNEQFF.

The table lists this clone with a few counts. The rearrangement uses TRBV7-6 and TRBJ2-3; D is unclear. Looked up from germline, CDR1 is SGHVS and CDR2 is FNYEAQ. This CDR3 is built from 12 residues. Trimming pared 5 bases from V and 6 bases from J, leaving 9 bases between. The CDR3 spells CASSRSWDTQYF. CDR3 coding DNA: TGTGCCAGCAGCCGGAGCTGGGATACGCAGTATTTT.

This clone showed up just a few times. The chain is built from TRBV6-5 and TRBJ2-1, with 9 bases lining up with TRBD1. V dropped 2 bases and J dropped 8; count of bases not matched to a gene: 7. Germline V gives CDR1 MNHEY, CDR2 SVGAGI. This CDR3 has 15 residues. CDR3 coding DNA: TGTGCCAGCAGTTACGCGGGACAGGGCTCGTATGAGCAGTTCTTC. This gives the protein CASSYAGQGSYEQFF.

This clone came up a few times. The rearrangement joins TRBV5-6 to TRBJ1-5; D is unclear. Germline lookup yields CDR1 SGHDT and CDR2 YYEEEE. There are 13 residues in the CDR3. Trimming shortened V by 1 base and J by 5 bases, and 7 bases separated the two germline ends. The CDR3 DNA follows: TGTGCCAGCAGCTTGAGGGAGGATCAGCCCCAGCATTTT. Its protein is CASSLREDQPQHF.

The CDR3 DNA reads as TGTGCCAGCAGCTTAAGGCTAGCGGGAGTCACCGGGGAGCTGTTTTTT. This translates into CASSLRLAGVTGELFF. The J gene is TRBJ2-2, the V gene TRBV7-8; 10 positions agree with TRBD2. Trimming took 2 bases from V and 4 from J; bases not matched to a gene: 4. The CDR3 extends over 16 amino acids. CDR1 is SGHVS, CDR2 FQNEAQ, per germline.

The rearrangement uses TRBV6-6 and TRBJ1-5; D gene unclear. The CDR3 has 14 residues. V was clipped by 7 bases and J by 1 base, with 11 bases between them. Germline V lookup: CDR1 MNHNY, CDR2 SVGAGI (reference sequence). CDR3 DNA sequence: TGTGCCAGCAAGGCGGGTCAAAGCAATCAGCCCCAGCATTTT. The encoded protein is CASKAGQSNQPQHF.

V gene TRBV29-1 combines with J gene TRBJ2-5, with 7 bases aligning to TRBD1. The J call could be wrong; TRBJ2-7 is a better fit for the DNA end. The CDR3 sequence is 12 residues long. Germline V gene lookup returns CDR1 SQVTM and CDR2 ANQGSEA. CDR3: CSVVGQTYEQYF. The CDR3, as DNA: TGCAGCGTTGTGGGACAGACCTACGAGCAGTACTTC.

This sequence joins TRBV11-2 and TRBJ2-3, with 7 bases that match TRBD2. The CDR3 is 16 amino acids. Germline assignment: CDR1 SGHAT and CDR2 FQNNGV. The V gene end was trimmed by 5 bases and the J gene end by 0 bases; junction bases not matched to a gene: 8. The CDR3 loop reads CASSIGNSGSTDTQYF. CDR3 nucleotides: TGTGCCAGCAGCATAGGGAATAGCGGGAGCACAGATACGCAGTATTTT. The whole variable domain, filled in from reference TRBV11-2 and TRBJ2-3, reads EAGVAQSPRYKIIEKRQSVAFWCNPISGHATLYWYQQILGQGPKLLIQFQNNGVVDDSQLPKDRFSAERLKGVDSTLKIQPAKLEDSAVYLCASSIGNSGSTDTQYFGPGTRLTVL.

V usage is TRBV12-2 and J usage is TRBJ2-7; the tabulated D call, TRBD2, remains unverified against the DNA. TRBV12-2 is a pseudogene. This CDR3 spans 14 amino acids. CDR3 sequence (DNA): TGTGCAAGTCGCTTAGCTAGACGGTACTACGAGCAGTACGTC. Translated, it gives CASRLARRYYEQYV.

This clone has a handful of counts. J is TRBJ1-2 and V is TRBV5-4, with a possible D match to TRBD1 (5 bases). Germline V gene lookup returns CDR1 SGHNT and CDR2 YYREEE (reference sequence). The CDR3 length is 15 residues. The V and J ends lost 4 bases and 5 bases respectively, with 18 bases between them. CDR3 in amino acids: CASSLLGRGKYGYTF. The CDR3 bases are TGTGCCAGCAGCCTCCTCGGAAGGGGAAAGTATGGCTACACCTTC.

The chain employs TRBV6-1 and TRBJ2-5; 15 bases line up with TRBD2. CDR1 and CDR2 from the germline V gene are MNHNS and SASEGT. CDR3 size: 19 residues. V was clipped by 4 bases and J by 4 bases; unmatched bases: 13. The CDR3 loop reads CASSGQGLAGGFSGETQYF. The DNA for the CDR3 is TGTGCCAGCAGTGGCCAGGGACTAGCGGGGGGTTTTAGTGGAGAGACCCAGTACTTC.

The chain employs TRBV2 and TRBJ2-5; the match to TRBD2 covers 7 bases. The CDR3 spans 13 residues. J gave up 7 bases and V 4 bases, and 6 bases lay outside the gene matches. The germline gives CDR1 SNHLY, CDR2 FYNNEI. CDR3 DNA: TGTGCCAGCAGTGTCGGGGAGGGCTGGACCCAGTACTTC. Protein product: CASSVGEGWTQYF.

V usage is TRBV7-8 and J usage is TRBJ2-7; D perhaps matches TRBD2 (6 bases). This CDR3 is 15 amino acids long. Germline values: CDR1 SGHVS, CDR2 FQNEAQ. V lost 1 base, J lost 2 bases, and 12 bases lay in between. The CDR3 loop is CASSLGVSGAYEQYV. CDR3 coding DNA: TGTGCCAGCAGCTTAGGAGTTAGCGGAGCCTACGAGCAGTACGTC.

The chain is built from TRBV7-9 and TRBJ1-4, with D unresolved. The length of the CDR3 is 15 residues. Germline V gives CDR1 SEHNR, CDR2 FQNEAQ (reference sequence). Trimming pared 2 bases from V and 2 bases from J, leaving 9 bases between. CDR3 nucleotide sequence: TGTGCCAGCAGCTTACGTGGCGGTACTAATGAAAAACTGTTTTTT. Translated, it gives CASSLRGGTNEKLFF.

The chain has TRBV18 and TRBJ1-6; TRBD1 agrees at 8 bases. Germline V CDR1 and CDR2: KGHSH, LQKENI. V gave up 6 bases and J gave up 10 bases; unmatched junction bases: 5. The CDR3 is 13 residues long. The CDR3 DNA is TGTGCCAGCTCCGGGACAGGCAAATCACCCCTCCACTTT. Translated: CASSGTGKSPLHF.

The rearrangement uses TRBV19 and TRBJ1-2, with 7 nucleotides matching TRBD1. The CDR3 sequence is 13 residues long. The ends lost 6 bases at V and 5 bases at J; junction bases unmatched: 6. Germline V gene lookup returns CDR1 LNHDA and CDR2 SQIVND (reference sequence). This CDR3 is CASSRDSLYGYTF. Here the CDR3 DNA reads TGTGCCAGTAGCCGGGACAGCCTATATGGCTACACCTTC.

This clone was detected once. The chain carries TRBV9 and TRBJ1-2; D might be TRBD1 (5 bases). V was trimmed by 0 bases and J by 3 bases, leaving 12 bases between them. CDR1 is SGDLS, CDR2 YYNGEE, per germline. The CDR3 runs to 15 residues. For the CDR3, the DNA is TGTGCCAGCAGCGTAGCGGTGGGGGGATACTATGGCTACACCTTC. It specifies CASSVAVGGYYGYTF.